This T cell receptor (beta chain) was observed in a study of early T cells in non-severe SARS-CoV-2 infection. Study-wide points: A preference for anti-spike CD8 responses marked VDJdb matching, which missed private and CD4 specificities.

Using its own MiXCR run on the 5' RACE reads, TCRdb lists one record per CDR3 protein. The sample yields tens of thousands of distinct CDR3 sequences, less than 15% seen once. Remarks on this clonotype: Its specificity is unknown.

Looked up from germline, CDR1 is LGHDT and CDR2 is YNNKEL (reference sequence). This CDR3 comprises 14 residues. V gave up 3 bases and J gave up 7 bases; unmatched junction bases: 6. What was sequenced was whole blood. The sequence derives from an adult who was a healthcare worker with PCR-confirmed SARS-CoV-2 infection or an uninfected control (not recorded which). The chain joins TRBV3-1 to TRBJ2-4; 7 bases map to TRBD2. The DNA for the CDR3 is TGTGCCAGCAGCCAGGAAGCGGGGTCTAACATTCAGTACTTC. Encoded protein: CASSQEAGSNIQYF.